Sequencing of this T cell receptor beta chain was carried out in a study of beta chain features in type 1 diabetes. In this sample, this clone turned up a few times. Its antigen is currently unknown. Expressed TCRB transcripts were sequenced because the entire RNA isolate underwent reverse transcription. Data came from immunoSEQ multiplex PCR; TCRdb stores just in-frame clones and leaves some out. The data show a few hundred thousand clones, about 12% seen once. Overall study findings and caveats: TCRB CDR3 length was moderately but significantly reduced in all four CD4+ subsets of Type 1 diabetes patients.

CDR1 MDHEN and CDR2 SYDVKM come from the germline V gene. The V and J ends lost 7 bases and 8 bases respectively, with 12 bases between them. The CDR3 totals 12 residues. The sample consisted of naive CD4+ T cells from blood. This chain links TRBV28 with TRBJ2-1; a possible D gene is TRBD1 (6 bases). This TCR was sampled from a woman under 30 with type 1 diabetes. This CDR3 is CASTPGAHEQFF. The DNA of the CDR3 is TGTGCCAGCACCCCAGGGGCCCATGAGCAGTTCTTC.